The 17 T cell receptor beta chains below were found in one sample sequenced in a study of T cell changes during pregnancy in multiple sclerosis. The data were produced by immunoSEQ multiplex PCR, yet TCRdb's version contains in-frame clones alone and is incomplete. The sample contains about 33,000 clones, about 90% of which appear only once. Source: CD4+ T cells from peripheral blood mononuclear cells, taken in the third trimester of pregnancy. All receptors derive from a female donor in good health, enrolled as a control in a pregnancy study.

The chain employs TRBV11-2 and TRBJ2-4; possible D gene TRBD2, 6 bases. V was clipped by 5 bases and J by 0 bases, with 14 bases between them. This CDR3 region has 16 residues. The germline gives CDR1 SGHAT, CDR2 FQNNGV. The CDR3 loop is CASSILSGVAKNIQYF. DNA of the CDR3: TGTGCCAGCAGCATACTGTCGGGGGTAGCCAAAAACATTCAGTACTTC.

The chain joins TRBV9 to TRBJ2-3, with TRBD2 identical over 9 bases. The germline CDR1 and CDR2 sequences are SGDLS and YYNGEE. The CDR3 consists of 16 residues. After removal of 4 bases from V and 6 bases from J, the junction contained 12 bases not matched to a gene. The chain's CDR3 is CASSPPGLAGRDTQYF. In DNA form, the CDR3 reads TGTGCCAGCAGCCCCCCCGGGCTAGCGGGAAGGGATACGCAGTATTTT.

The chain uses TRBV11-2 and TRBJ2-3, with 12 positions matching TRBD2. The CDR3 extends over 17 amino acids. The J segment lost 4 bases and the V segment lost 5 bases, leaving 10 bases of the junction unmatched. From germline, CDR1 is SGHAT and CDR2 FQNNGV. DNA of the CDR3: TGTGCCAGCAGCCCCCTCGGACTAGCGGGGACCTCAGATACGCAGTATTTT. Its translation is CASSPLGLAGTSDTQYF.

This clone occurred once. The V and J genes are TRBV7-7 and TRBJ2-1; possibly TRBD1 for D (5 bases). The CDR3 has 16 amino acids. Per germline, CDR1 SSHAT and CDR2 FNYEAQ (reference sequence). Trimming removed 5 bases from V and 10 bases from J, with 24 bases in between. The CDR3 nucleotides are TGTGCCAGCAGCGCTCATGGGGCGGCAGAGTCGGTCGAGCAGTTCTTC. Its translation: CASSAHGAAESVEQFF.

The chain couples TRBV7-2 to TRBJ1-1; 9 nucleotides match TRBD1. The V gene end was trimmed by 5 bases and the J gene end by 9 bases; junction bases not matched to a gene: 4. This CDR3 has 12 amino acids. Germline V gene lookup returns CDR1 SGHTA and CDR2 FQGNSA. CDR3 amino acids: CASSRGQGKAFF. Written as DNA, the CDR3 is TGTGCCAGCAGCAGAGGACAGGGGAAAGCTTTCTTT.

V gene TRBV2 combines with J gene TRBJ1-1, with D perhaps matching TRBD1 (5 bases). Trimming took off 9 bases at V and 0 bases at J, with 26 bases between the two ends. This CDR3 comprises 18 residues. Germline V lookup: CDR1 SNHLY, CDR2 FYNNEI. The CDR3 protein is CARGGDWAAEQVNTEAFF. The CDR3 region has the DNA TGTGCCAGGGGGGGGGACTGGGCGGCCGAGCAAGTGAACACTGAAGCTTTCTTT.

This CDR3 is CASSSQGVYEQYF. CDR3 DNA sequence: TGTGCCAGCAGCTCCCAGGGGGTATACGAGCAGTACTTC. V and J are TRBV7-2 and TRBJ2-7; 7 bases fit TRBD1. The CDR3 spans 13 residues. Germline assignment: CDR1 SGHTA and CDR2 FQGNSA. Trimming at V came to 4 bases and at J to 4 bases, leaving 4 bases not matched to a gene. Full variable domain (outside the CDR3, taken from reference TRBV7-2 and TRBJ2-7): GAGVSQSPSNKVTEKGKDVELRCDPISGHTALYWYRQSLGQGLEFLIYFQGNSAPDKSGLPSDRFSAERTGGSVSTLTIQRTQQEDSAVYLCASSSQGVYEQYFGPGTRLTVT.

The chain carries TRBV18 and TRBJ1-5; TRBD1 agrees at 9 bases. The CDR3 is 14 residues long. Germline V gene data show CDR1 as KGHSH and CDR2 as LQKENI. J lost 7 bases, V lost 4 bases, and 5 bases had no gene match. The CDR3 spells CASSRGQGDQPQHF. The CDR3 DNA reads TGTGCCAGCTCACGGGGACAGGGAGACCAGCCCCAGCATTTT.

V usage is TRBV11-2 and J usage is TRBJ1-6, with a weak D call TRBD1 (6 bases). Germline-derived CDR1 and CDR2 are SGHAT and FQNNGV. This CDR3 is built from 14 residues. V dropped 3 bases and J dropped 6 bases, with 9 bases sitting between them. CDR3 loop: CASSLARGNSPLHF. The DNA of the CDR3 is TGTGCCAGCAGCTTGGCCAGGGGTAATTCACCCCTCCACTTT.

This clone showed up just once. This rearrangement joins TRBV5-1 to TRBJ2-1; 10 bases map to TRBD2. The CDR3 runs 18 residues. V shed 1 base and J 2 bases; nucleotides not matched to a gene: 9. Looked up from germline, CDR1 is SGHRS and CDR2 is YFSETQ. The CDR3 coding sequence is TGCGCCAGCAGCTTGTCTCTAGCGGGAGTAGGTACCTACAATGAGCAGTTCTTC. Its translation: CASSLSLAGVGTYNEQFF.

The chain joins TRBV10-2 to TRBJ1-5; TRBD1 matches at 8 bases. Per the germline V gene, CDR1 is WSHSY and CDR2 is SAAADI. Trimming removed 2 bases from V and 6 bases from J; junction bases left unmatched: 3. CDR3 size: 14 residues. CDR3 in amino acids: CASSETGGSQPQHF. The CDR3 region has the DNA TGCGCCAGCAGTGAGACAGGGGGAAGTCAGCCCCAGCATTTT.

This clone was seen just once. The chain links TRBV28 to TRBJ1-4; D may be TRBD1 (6 bases). The CDR3 has 13 amino acids. V lost 8 bases and J 8 bases, leaving 15 bases between the germline ends. CDR1 and CDR2 (germline): MDHEN, SYDVKM. CDR3: CASLTGKKEKLFF. The CDR3 coding sequence is TGTGCCAGCCTCACAGGGAAAAAAGAAAAACTGTTTTTT.

The CDR3 sequence is CASSEERGFYSGNTIYF. CDR3 DNA sequence: TGTGCCAGCAGTGAGGAAAGGGGTTTCTACTCTGGAAACACCATATATTTT. The genes are TRBV2 and TRBJ1-3; TRBD1 might be the D (5 bases). Between the trimmed V and J ends, which lost 3 bases and 0 bases, there was a span of 15 bases. Germline-derived CDR1 and CDR2 are SNHLY and FYNNEI. The CDR3 contains 17 residues.

This clone was seen once. The chain carries TRBV9 and TRBJ1-4; no clear D gene. Germline lookup yields CDR1 SGDLS and CDR2 YYNGEE. The CDR3 spans 14 residues. V lost 7 bases and J lost 0, with 10 bases in between. CDR3 amino acids: CASSPLTTNEKLFF. The CDR3 DNA reads as TGTGCCAGCTCCCCACTCACAACTAATGAAAAACTGTTTTTT.

V is TRBV2 and J is TRBJ1-2, with TRBD1 matching 7 bases. Germline V lookup: CDR1 SNHLY, CDR2 FYNNEI. The CDR3 has 14 residues. V was clipped by 6 bases and J by 3 bases; unmatched bases: 7. The CDR3 protein is CASSGRTGDYGYTF. CDR3 nucleotide sequence: TGTGCCAGCAGCGGCAGGACAGGAGACTATGGCTACACCTTC.

This sequence joins TRBV19 and TRBJ2-5; no definite D call. The CDR3 has 13 residues. From germline, CDR1 is LNHDA and CDR2 SQIVND (reference sequence). With 3 bases removed from V and 5 bases from J, the gap between germline ends came to 10 bases. The CDR3 loop is CASSIGQQETQYF. DNA for the CDR3: TGTGCCAGTAGTATTGGGCAGCAGGAGACCCAGTACTTC.

This clone was seen a few times. The CDR3 reads CASSNRGPTEAFF. As DNA, the CDR3 is TGTGCCAGTAGCAACAGGGGTCCCACTGAAGCTTTCTTT. The chain couples TRBV19 to TRBJ1-1, with 7 bases matching TRBD1. Germline trimming cut 6 bases from V and 4 bases from J; bases unmatched to any gene: 5. The CDR3 spans 13 residues. Germline lookup yields CDR1 LNHDA and CDR2 SQIVND (reference sequence).